What follows describes a single TCR beta chain. This CDR3 has 17 residues. V lost 4 bases, J lost 5 bases, and 7 bases stayed unmatched. Looked up from germline, CDR1 is MNHEY and CDR2 is SMNVEV (reference sequence). These data are taken from a study of cytomegalovirus exposure and HLA in healthy donors. Across the study: The approximately 120 validation repertoires and the approximately 630 first-cohort repertoires shared a platform, a later analysis reported.

Profiling relied on immunoSEQ multiplex PCR, and the TCRdb table lists in-frame clones only, not all of them. Of approximately 120,000 clones in the sample, about 88% were seen once. The chain carries TRBV27 and TRBJ2-1, with 14 bases lining up with TRBD2. The TCR comes from a woman between 18 and 30 years old in good health and CMV-seronegative. Sequencing was performed on PBMCs. This chain's CDR3 is CASSSGLAGVHDNEQFF. Here the CDR3 DNA reads TGTGCCAGCAGTTCGGGACTAGCGGGAGTACATGACAATGAGCAGTTCTTC.